This T cell receptor beta chain was sequenced for a study of glioma-infiltrating T cells. The iRepertoire nested amplicon-rescue multiplex PCR amplified TCR alpha and beta CDR3s from RNA. Each CDR3 protein is one row after TCRdb ran MiXCR on the multiplex PCR reads. In the table there are some 160,000 distinct CDR3 sequences, about 46% of which are singletons. The CDR3 spans 16 residues. The V and J ends lost 0 bases and 10 bases, in that order; junction bases with no gene match: 8. The V gene's germline CDR1 is SGHDN and CDR2 FVKESK. The sequence derives from a human donor with low-grade glioma or glioblastoma, undergoing nonglioma brain surgery, or in good health (not recorded which). This sequence joins TRBV14 and TRBJ2-1, with 11 bases fitting TRBD2. Sequenced material: glioma tissue, nonneoplastic brain tissue, or PBMCs (not recorded which). In DNA, the CDR3 is TGTGCCAGCAGCCAAGAGGTCTGGCTAGCGGGAGGCGAGCAGTTCTTC. Protein: CASSQEVWLAGGEQFF.